The source of this TCR beta chain is a study of cytomegalovirus exposure and HLA in healthy donors. General observations from the study: In a later analysis, CMV-associated beta chains were mostly HLA-associated, it appeared. In a later analysis, compared with equally common non-associated chains, HLA-associated beta chains were more expanded. TRBV6-2, TRBV6-3 and some other V segments were excluded as indistinguishable.

The PCR was carried out with 60 Vbeta primers and 13 Jbeta primers. Sequencing was performed with immunoSEQ multiplex PCR; in TCRdb, only in-frame clones are kept and a portion is missing. The sample yields 150,000 to 200,000 clones, approximately 80% seen once. A word on this clone: Its specificity is unknown.

This CDR3 is built from 14 residues. Germline-derived CDR1 and CDR2 are LGHNA and YSLEER. J lost 6 bases, V lost 4 bases, and 2 bases had no gene match. The chain carries TRBV4-3 and TRBJ2-2, with 10 nucleotides matching TRBD1. The sequencing input was PBMCs. The source of this sequence is a woman between 40 and 55 years old in good health and CMV-seropositive. CDR3 nucleotide sequence: TGCGCCAGCAGCCCCGGGACAGGGGCCGGGGAGCTGTTTTTT. It is translated as CASSPGTGAGELFF.